This passage covers 3 T cell receptor beta chains from one sample sequenced in a study of T cell responses to AZD1222 COVID-19 vaccine. Libraries were prepared by immunoSEQ multiplex PCR; TCRdb keeps only in-frame clonotypes and omits some of them. The sample has fewer than 200,000 clones, 85% to 95% seen once; the top ten hold over 1%. The sequencing used peripheral blood, collected on day 0 of AZD1222 vaccination. These receptors were collected from an adult in good health.

V is TRBV18 and J is TRBJ1-4, with D unclear. The germline V and J ends were trimmed by 3 bases and 8 bases, with 13 bases remaining between them. Germline CDR1 and CDR2: KGHSH and LQKENI. The CDR3 contains 14 residues. The CDR3 region is CASSPGSGVEKLFF. In nucleotides, the CDR3 is TGTGCCAGCTCACCTGGGTCGGGAGTCGAAAAACTGTTTTTT.

V gene TRBV19 combines with J gene TRBJ2-5; D possibly corresponds to TRBD2 (5 bases). V lost 3 bases and J 3 bases, leaving 11 bases between the germline ends. Germline V CDR1 and CDR2: LNHDA, SQIVND (reference sequence). CDR3 size: 14 residues. DNA for the CDR3: TGTGCCAGTAGTATTCAACGGGGTAAAGAGACCCAGTACTTC. Residues: CASSIQRGKETQYF.

The gene calls are TRBV5-1 and TRBJ2-4; D possibly corresponds to TRBD2 (5 bases). This CDR3 comprises 14 residues. Trimming cost V 4 bases and J 1 base, with 9 bases left between them. The germline V gene encodes CDR1 SGHRS and CDR2 YFSETQ. CDR3 region: CASSAGLAKNIQYF. The CDR3 coding sequence is TGCGCCAGCAGCGCGGGTCTGGCCAAAAACATTCAGTACTTC. The complete variable domain, with remaining parts taken from reference TRBV5-1 and TRBJ2-4, reads KAGVTQTPRYLIKTRGQQVTLSCSPISGHRSVSWYQQTPGQGLQFLFEYFSETQRNKGNFPGRFSGRQFSNSRSEMNVSTLELGDSALYLCASSAGLAKNIQYFGAGTRLSVL.